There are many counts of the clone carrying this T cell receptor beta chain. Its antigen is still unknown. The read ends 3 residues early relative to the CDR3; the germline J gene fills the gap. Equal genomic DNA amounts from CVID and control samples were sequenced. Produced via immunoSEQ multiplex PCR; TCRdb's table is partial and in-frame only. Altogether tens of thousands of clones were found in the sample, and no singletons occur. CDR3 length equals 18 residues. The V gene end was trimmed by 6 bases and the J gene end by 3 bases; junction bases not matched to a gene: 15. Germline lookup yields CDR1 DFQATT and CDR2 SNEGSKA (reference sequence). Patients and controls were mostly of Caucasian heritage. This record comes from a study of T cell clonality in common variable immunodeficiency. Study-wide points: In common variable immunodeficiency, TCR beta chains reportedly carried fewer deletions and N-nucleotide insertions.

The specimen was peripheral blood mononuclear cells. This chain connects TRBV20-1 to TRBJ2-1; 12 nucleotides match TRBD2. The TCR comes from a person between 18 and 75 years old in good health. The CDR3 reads CSAYPPLGLAGFYNEQFF. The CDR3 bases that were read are TGCAGTGCCTACCCCCCCCTAGGACTAGCGGGATTCTACAATGAG.